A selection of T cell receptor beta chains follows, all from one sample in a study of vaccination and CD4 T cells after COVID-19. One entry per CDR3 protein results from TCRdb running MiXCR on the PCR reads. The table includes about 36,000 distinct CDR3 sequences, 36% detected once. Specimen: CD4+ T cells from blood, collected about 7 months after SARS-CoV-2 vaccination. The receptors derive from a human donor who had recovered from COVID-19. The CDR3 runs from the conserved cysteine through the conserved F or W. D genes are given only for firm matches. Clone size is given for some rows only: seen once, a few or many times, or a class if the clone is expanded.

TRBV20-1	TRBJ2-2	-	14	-	CSATTGTNTGELFF	TGCAGTGCCACCACAGGGACGAACACCGGGGAGCTGTTTTTT
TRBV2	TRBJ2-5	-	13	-	CASSEHTQETQYF	TGTGCCAGCAGTGAACACACTCAGGAGACCCAGTACTTC
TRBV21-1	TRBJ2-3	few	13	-	CAISRGDTDTQYF	TGTGCCATCTCGCGGGGAGACACAGATACGCAGTATTTT
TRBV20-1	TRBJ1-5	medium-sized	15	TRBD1	CSAQISGTEAGTQHF	TGCAGTGCGCAAATATCCGGGACAGAGGCAGGGACCCAGCATTTT
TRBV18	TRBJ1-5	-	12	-	CASSPEAQPQHF	TGTGCCAGCTCCCCAGAGGCCCAGCCCCAGCATTTT
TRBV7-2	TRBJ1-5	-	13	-	CASSFTADQPQHF	TGTGCCAGCAGCTTCACAGCGGATCAGCCCCAGCATTTT
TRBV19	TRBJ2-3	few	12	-	CASSIGVATQYF	TGTGCCAGTAGTATCGGAGTAGCTACGCAGTATTTT
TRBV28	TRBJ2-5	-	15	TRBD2	CASSTPRGGRETQYF	TGTGCCAGCAGTACCCCTCGGGGGGGCCGGGAGACCCAGTACTTC
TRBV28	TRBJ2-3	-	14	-	CASSRPDQRGRRRF	TGTGCCAGCAGTCGTCCAGACCAGAGGGGTAGAAGACGGTTT
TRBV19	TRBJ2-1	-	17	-	CASSPPQGISSYNEQFF	TGTGCCAGTAGTCCCCCTCAGGGGATCAGCTCCTACAATGAGCAGTTCTTC
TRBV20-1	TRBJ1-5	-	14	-	CSARGGESNQPQHF	TGCAGTGCTAGAGGAGGGGAGAGCAATCAGCCCCAGCATTTT
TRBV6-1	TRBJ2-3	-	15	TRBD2	CARRTGTSGTDTQYF	TGTGCCAGACGTACCGGGACTAGCGGCACAGATACGCAGTATTTT
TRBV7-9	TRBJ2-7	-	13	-	CASSPGDSGEQYF	TGTGCCAGCAGCCCCGGGGACTCCGGGGAGCAGTACTTC
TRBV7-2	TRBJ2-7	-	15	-	CASSPFPRGRDEQYF	TGTGCCAGCAGCCCCTTTCCCCGGGGCCGCGACGAGCAGTACTTC
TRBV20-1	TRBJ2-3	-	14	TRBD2	CSAMGLAGGHTRYF	TGCAGTGCCATGGGACTAGCGGGAGGGCATACAAGGTATTTT
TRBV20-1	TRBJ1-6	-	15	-	CSARPPGGETAPLHF	TGCAGTGCTAGACCCCCGGGGGGAGAAACTGCACCCCTCCACTTT
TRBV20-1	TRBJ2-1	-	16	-	CSVQLKGGGLYNEQFF	TGCAGTGTTCAACTAAAAGGGGGTGGGTTGTACAATGAGCAGTTCTTC
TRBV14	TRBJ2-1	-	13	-	CASSPPASNEQFF	TGTGCCAGCAGCCCCCCGGCCAGCAATGAGCAGTTCTTC
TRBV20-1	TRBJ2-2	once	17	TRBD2	CSAIAGLAIRFTGELFF	TGCAGTGCTATAGCGGGACTAGCGATAAGATTCACCGGGGAGCTGTTTTTT
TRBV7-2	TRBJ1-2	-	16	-	CASSLGGRGDNYGYTF	TGTGCCAGCAGCTTAGGGGGAAGGGGGGACAACTATGGCTACACCTTC
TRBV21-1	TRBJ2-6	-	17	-	CASRIIGRHSGANVLTF	TGTGCCAGCAGAATCATCGGGCGTCACTCTGGGGCCAACGTCCTGACTTTC
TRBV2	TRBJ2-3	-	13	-	CASSEVGRDTQYF	TGTGCCAGCAGTGAAGTGGGGAGAGATACGCAGTATTTT
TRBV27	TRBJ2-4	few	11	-	CASSLGDIQYF	TGTGCCAGCAGTTTGGGTGACATTCAGTACTTC
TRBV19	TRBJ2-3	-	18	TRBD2	CASSRELSGRGGTDTQYF	TGTGCCAGTAGTAGGGAACTTAGCGGGAGAGGGGGCACAGATACGCAGTATTTT
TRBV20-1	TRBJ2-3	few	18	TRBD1	CSARAVGGQGHFTDTQYF	TGCAGTGCTAGAGCGGTCGGGGGACAGGGGCACTTCACAGATACGCAGTATTTT
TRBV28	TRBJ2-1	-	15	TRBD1	CASSAGQGFISEQFF	TGTGCCAGCAGTGCGGGACAGGGGTTTATTTCTGAGCAGTTCTTC
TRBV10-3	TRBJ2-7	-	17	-	CAISESSKDSGSYEQYF	TGTGCCATCAGTGAGTCGAGTAAGGACTCGGGCTCCTACGAGCAGTACTTC
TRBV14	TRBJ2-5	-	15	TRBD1	CASSQEGQGGETQYF	TGTGCCAGCAGCCAAGAAGGACAGGGAGGAGAGACCCAGTACTTC
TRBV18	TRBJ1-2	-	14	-	CASSPADSPYGYTF	TGTGCCAGCTCACCAGCGGACAGCCCCTATGGCTACACCTTC
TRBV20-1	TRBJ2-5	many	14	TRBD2	CSARSGSGQETQYF	TGCAGTGCTCGAAGCGGGAGTGGGCAAGAGACCCAGTACTTC
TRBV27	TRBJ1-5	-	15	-	CASPITRDSNQPQHF	TGTGCCAGCCCTATAACGAGAGATAGCAATCAGCCCCAGCATTTT
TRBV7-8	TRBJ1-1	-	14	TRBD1	CASSRGVRGLEAFF	TGTGCCAGCAGCCGTGGAGTCAGGGGGCTCGAAGCTTTCTTT
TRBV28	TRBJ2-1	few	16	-	CASIPLWGTNHNEQFF	TGTGCCAGCATCCCCCTATGGGGGACAAATCACAATGAGCAGTTCTTC
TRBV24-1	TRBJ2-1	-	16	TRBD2	CATSDTSGRALVGQFF	TGTGCCACCAGTGACACTAGCGGGAGGGCCCTAGTCGGGCAGTTCTTC
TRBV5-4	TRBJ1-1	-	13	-	CASRDTGTGGAFF	TGTGCCAGCAGGGATACAGGGACCGGTGGAGCTTTCTTT
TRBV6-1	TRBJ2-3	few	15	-	CASSPTGPRTDTQYF	TGTGCCAGCAGTCCGACAGGTCCCCGCACAGATACGCAGTATTTT
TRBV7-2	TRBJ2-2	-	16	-	CASSLVVVSGTGELFF	TGTGCCAGCAGCTTAGTGGTTGTTAGCGGCACCGGGGAGCTGTTTTTT